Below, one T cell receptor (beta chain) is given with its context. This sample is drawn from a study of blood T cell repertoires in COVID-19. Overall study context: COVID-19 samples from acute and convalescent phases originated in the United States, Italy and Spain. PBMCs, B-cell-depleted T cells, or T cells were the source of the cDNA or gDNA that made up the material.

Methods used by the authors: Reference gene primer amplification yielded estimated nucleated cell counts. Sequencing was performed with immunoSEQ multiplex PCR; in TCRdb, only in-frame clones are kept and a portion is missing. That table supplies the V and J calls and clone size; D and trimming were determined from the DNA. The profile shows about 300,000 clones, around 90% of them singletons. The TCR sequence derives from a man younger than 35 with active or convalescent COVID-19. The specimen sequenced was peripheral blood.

CDR3 in DNA: TGTGCCAGCACCTGGACAGGGAGCACTGAAGCTTTCTTT. It translates to CASTWTGSTEAFF. The rearrangement links TRBV2 to TRBJ1-1; 8 bases are shared with TRBD1. The V gene's germline CDR1 is SNHLY and CDR2 FYNNEI. The V segment lost 7 bases and the J segment 4 bases; nucleotides outside the gene matches: 5. This CDR3 has 13 residues.